This T cell receptor beta chain was captured by sequencing in a study of regulatory T cells in long-lasting Graves disease. Arm-PCR of CDR3 regions and iRepertoire HTBI primers were used to build TCR beta libraries. MiXCR, run by TCRdb on the multiplex PCR reads, gives a single entry per CDR3 protein. Of 360,000 or so distinct CDR3 sequences in the sample, over 15% were seen once. This clonotype was counted ten times or more. The sample's time point: newly diagnosed GD, antithyroid drugs for less than 3 months. The TCR library was made from RNA extracted from PBMCs. The sample also formed part of further work on T cells in Graves' hyperthyroidism and ophthalmopathy.

The sample consisted of peripheral blood mononuclear cells (PBMCs), taken at new diagnosis, from a patient treated with antithyroid drugs. This TCR derives from a man aged 35-49 years with Graves disease.

CDR3 sequence: CASSAPGYRGRNQPQHF. The CDR3 bases are TGTGCCAGCAGTGCCCCGGGTTACCGGGGCCGCAATCAGCCCCAGCATTTT. This chain links TRBV6-1 with TRBJ1-5; D is perhaps TRBD1 (5 bases). V was trimmed by 4 bases and J by 2 bases, leaving 18 bases between them. CDR3 length: 17 amino acids. CDR1 is MNHNS and CDR2 is SASEGT in the germline V gene.